This entry is about one T cell receptor beta chain. Antigen unknown. The sample belongs to a study of breast tumors, draining lymph nodes, adjacent tissues. Via MiXCR, TCRdb re-called the multiplex PCR reads, giving one row per CDR3 protein. Among fewer than 200,000 distinct CDR3 sequences listed, about 30% were seen once. The length of the CDR3 is 13 residues. Germline-derived CDR1 and CDR2 are DFQATT and SNEGSKA (reference sequence). V shed 1 base and J 5 bases; nucleotides not matched to a gene: 3. Breast cancer patients provided tissue from their axillary draining lymph nodes. Points from the study as a whole: The data were judged consistent with most tumor T cells coming from lymph node and expanding in tumor. That most tumor T cells come from lymph nodes remained unproven.

The sequence was collected from a female donor with breast cancer. Some clones in this sample may be carry-over from other donors' samples. Sequencing was done on a sample of axillary lymph node tissue. The chain is built from TRBV20-1 and TRBJ1-1; 8 nucleotides line up with TRBD1. CDR3 amino acids: CSARVNRGTEAFF. DNA of the CDR3: TGCAGTGCTAGAGTCAACAGGGGGACTGAAGCTTTCTTT.